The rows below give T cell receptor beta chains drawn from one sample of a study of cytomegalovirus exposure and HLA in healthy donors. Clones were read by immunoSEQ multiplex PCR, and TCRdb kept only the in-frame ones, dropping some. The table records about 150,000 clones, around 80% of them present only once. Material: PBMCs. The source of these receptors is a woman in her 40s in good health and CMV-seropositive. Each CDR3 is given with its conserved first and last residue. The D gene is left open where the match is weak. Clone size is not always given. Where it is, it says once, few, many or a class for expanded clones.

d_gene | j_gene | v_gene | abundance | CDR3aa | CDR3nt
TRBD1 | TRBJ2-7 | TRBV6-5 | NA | CASSRTGPYEQYF | TGTGCCAGCAGTCGGACAGGCCCCTACGAGCAGTACTTC
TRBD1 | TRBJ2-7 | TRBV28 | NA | CASSLRQGVNLRSSYEQYF | TGTGCCAGCAGTTTAAGACAGGGGGTAAACCTTAGGAGCTCCTACGAGCAGTACTTC
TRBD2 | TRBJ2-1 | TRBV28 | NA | CASSFFLAGAYNEQFF | TGTGCCAGCAGTTTCTTCCTGGCGGGAGCGTACAATGAGCAGTTCTTC
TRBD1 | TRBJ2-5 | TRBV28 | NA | CASLTPRDREETQYF | TGTGCCTCCCTAACGCCCAGGGACAGGGAAGAGACCCAGTACTTC
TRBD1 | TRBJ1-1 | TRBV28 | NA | CASSLETGGGTEAFF | TGTGCCAGCAGTTTGGAGACAGGGGGGGGCACTGAAGCTTTCTTT
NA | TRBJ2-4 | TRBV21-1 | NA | CASSVQGASRREGKNIQYF | TGTGCCAGCAGCGTACAGGGGGCGTCCCGTAGAGAAGGCAAAAACATTCAGTACTTC
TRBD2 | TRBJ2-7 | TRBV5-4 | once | CASSLERGEFHEQYF | TGTGCCAGCAGCTTAGAGCGGGGGGAGTTCCACGAGCAGTACTTC
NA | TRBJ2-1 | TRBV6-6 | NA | CASSYSPGDNEQFF | TGTGCCAGCAGTTACTCGCCAGGGGACAATGAGCAGTTCTTC
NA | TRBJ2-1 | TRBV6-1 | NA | CASSYIYNEQFF | TGTGCCAGCAGCTATATATACAATGAGCAGTTCTTC
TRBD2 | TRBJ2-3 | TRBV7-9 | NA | CASSQGLAGADTQYF | TGTGCCAGCAGCCAGGGACTAGCGGGAGCAGATACGCAGTATTTT
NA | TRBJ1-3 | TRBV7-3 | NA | CASSGGGPGTGNTIYF | TGTGCCAGCAGCGGGGGGGGGCCCGGTACTGGAAACACCATATATTTT
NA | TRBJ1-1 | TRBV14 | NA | CASSSDTSNTEAFF | TGTGCCAGCAGCTCAGACACCTCGAACACTGAAGCTTTCTTT
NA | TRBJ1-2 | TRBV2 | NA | CASSEAGPFGLSYTF | TGTGCCAGCAGTGAGGCAGGGCCCTTCGGTCTTAGCTACACCTTC
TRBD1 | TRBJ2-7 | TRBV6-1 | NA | CASNDGTARAEQYF | TGTGCCAGCAATGATGGGACAGCGAGGGCCGAGCAGTACTTC
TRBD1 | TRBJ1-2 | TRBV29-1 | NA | CSGGQGAAGYTF | TGCAGCGGCGGACAGGGGGCTGCTGGCTACACCTTC
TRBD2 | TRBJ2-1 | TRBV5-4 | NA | CASSLAAGRPGGNEQFF | TGTGCCAGCAGCTTGGCAGCGGGCAGGCCGGGGGGCAATGAGCAGTTCTTC
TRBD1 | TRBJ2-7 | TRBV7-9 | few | CASSVTGTASLEQYF | TGTGCCAGCAGCGTGACCGGGACAGCGTCTCTCGAGCAGTACTTC
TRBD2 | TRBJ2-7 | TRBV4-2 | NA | CASSLGTSGTSSSYEQYF | TGTGCCAGCAGCCTCGGGACTAGCGGAACAAGTAGCTCCTACGAGCAGTACTTC
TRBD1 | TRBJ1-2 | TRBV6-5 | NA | CASNRGGYTF | TGTGCCAGCAACAGGGGTGGCTACACCTTC
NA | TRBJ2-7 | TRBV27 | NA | CASSSWDMDYEQYF | TGTGCCAGCAGTTCCTGGGACATGGACTACGAGCAGTACTTC
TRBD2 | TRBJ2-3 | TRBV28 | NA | CASSSAYLAGGPADTQYF | TGTGCCAGCAGTTCAGCCTACCTAGCGGGAGGGCCCGCAGATACGCAGTATTTT
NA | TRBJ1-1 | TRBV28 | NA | CASDPTSVRSTEAFF | TGTGCCAGCGATCCTACCTCGGTCCGGAGCACTGAAGCTTTCTTT
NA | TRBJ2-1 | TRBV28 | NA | CASSPALASINEQFF | TGTGCCAGCAGCCCCGCCCTAGCGAGTATCAATGAGCAGTTCTTC
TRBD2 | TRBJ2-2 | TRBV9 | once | CASSPRGSGRYTGELFF | TGTGCCAGCAGCCCCCGGGGTAGCGGGAGATACACCGGGGAGCTGTTTTTT
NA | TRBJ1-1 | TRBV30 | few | CAWSVGAYAPEAFF | TGTGCCTGGAGTGTAGGGGCTTACGCCCCTGAAGCTTTCTTT
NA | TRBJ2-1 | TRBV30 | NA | CAWRDGGYNEQFF | TGTGCCTGGAGGGACGGAGGGTACAATGAGCAGTTCTTC
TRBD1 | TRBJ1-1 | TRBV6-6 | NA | CASILQGADTEAFF | TGTGCCAGCATCCTACAGGGGGCGGACACTGAAGCTTTCTTT
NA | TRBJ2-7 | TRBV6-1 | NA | CASSEYEGGREQYF | TGTGCCAGCAGTGAATACGAGGGGGGGCGGGAGCAGTACTTC
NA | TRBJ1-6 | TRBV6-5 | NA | CASSYSLRSYNSPLHF | TGTGCCAGCAGCTACAGCCTTCGGTCCTATAATTCACCCCTCCACTTT
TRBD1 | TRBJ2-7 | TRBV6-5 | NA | CASSWTGRTYEQYF | TGTGCCAGCTCCTGGACAGGCCGAACCTACGAGCAGTACTTC
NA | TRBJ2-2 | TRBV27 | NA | CASSRAGELFF | TGTGCCAGCAGTCGGGCCGGGGAGCTGTTTTTT
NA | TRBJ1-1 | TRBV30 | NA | CAWSVRGGRTEAFF | TGTGCCTGGAGTGTACGGGGGGGGCGGACTGAAGCTTTCTTT
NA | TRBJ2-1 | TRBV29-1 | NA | CSVEPIDSSYNEQFF | TGCAGCGTTGAACCTATTGACAGCTCCTACAATGAGCAGTTCTTC
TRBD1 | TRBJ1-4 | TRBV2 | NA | CASRIQGVGEKLFF | TGTGCCAGCAGAATACAGGGGGTTGGTGAAAAACTGTTTTTT
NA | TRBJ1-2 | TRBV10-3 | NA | CAISESRTPNYGYTF | TGTGCCATCAGTGAGTCACGGACTCCTAACTATGGCTACACCTTC
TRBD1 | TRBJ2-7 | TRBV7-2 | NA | CASSKARDRTTYEQYF | TGTGCCAGCAGCAAAGCCCGGGACAGAACAACCTACGAGCAGTACTTC
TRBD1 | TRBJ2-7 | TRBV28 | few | CASRSGQDVYEQYF | TGTGCCAGCAGATCAGGACAGGACGTGTACGAGCAGTACTTC
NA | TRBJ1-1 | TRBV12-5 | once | CASGLMDTNTEAFF | TGTGCTAGTGGTCTTATGGACACCAACACTGAAGCTTTCTTT
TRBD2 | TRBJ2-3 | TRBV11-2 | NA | CASSFRLAGGSSTDTQYF | TGTGCCAGCAGCTTTAGGCTAGCGGGAGGTTCTAGCACAGATACGCAGTATTTT
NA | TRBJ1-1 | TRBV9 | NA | CASSVWGGTEAFF | TGTGCCAGCAGCGTATGGGGGGGGACTGAAGCTTTCTTT
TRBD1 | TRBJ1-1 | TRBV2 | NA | CASTGQGGDTEAFF | TGTGCCAGCACCGGACAGGGAGGGGACACTGAAGCTTTCTTT
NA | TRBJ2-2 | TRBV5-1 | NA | CASSLDGTTTGELFF | TGCGCCAGCAGCTTGGATGGGACAACGACCGGGGAGCTGTTTTTT